This note documents a single T cell receptor beta chain sequence. Its antigen is as yet unknown. This entry is derived from a study of T cell responses to AZD1222 COVID-19 vaccine. Points from the study as a whole: White British people made up most donors, females outnumbered males, and clonal diversity was possibly underestimated.

The V gene end was trimmed by 0 bases and the J gene end by 3 bases; junction bases not matched to a gene: 5. The CDR3 covers 16 residues. Germline loops: CDR1 LGHDT, CDR2 YNNKEL (reference sequence). Generated by immunoSEQ multiplex PCR, the TCRdb table keeps only in-frame clones and is missing some. The sample yields under 200,000 clones, over 85% seen once. The chain has TRBV3-1 (or the pseudogene TRBV3-2) and TRBJ1-1; 9 bases line up with TRBD1. The origin of this receptor is an adult in good health. The starting material was peripheral blood, obtained on day 0 of AZD1222 vaccination. The CDR3 nucleotides are TGTGCCAGCAGCCAAGAAGAAGGGACAGGGTACACTGAAGCTTTCTTT. Its protein product is CASSQEEGTGYTEAFF.